These 25 T cell receptor beta chains were all obtained from the same sample, sequenced in a study of T cell responses to AZD1222 COVID-19 vaccine. Produced via immunoSEQ multiplex PCR; TCRdb's table is partial and in-frame only. This sample has around 200,000 clones, with 70% to 90% found just once. The material was peripheral blood, obtained on day 0 of AZD1222 vaccination. Source of these receptors: an adult in good health.

This clone was seen only once. This chain joins TRBV12-3 or TRBV12-4 and TRBJ1-2; D perhaps matches TRBD1 (6 bases). V lost 3 bases to trimming and J lost 8 bases, with 10 bases between them. This CDR3 is 12 amino acids long. This CDR3 reads CASSFTGIGYTF. Written as DNA, the CDR3 is TGTGCCAGCAGTTTCACAGGGATAGGCTACACCTTC.

The rearrangement links TRBV4-1 to TRBJ1-2, with a possible D match to TRBD1 (6 bases). The V end lost 2 bases, the J end lost 2 bases, and 21 bases lay between the germline ends. CDR3 length equals 18 residues. The germline gives CDR1 MGHRA, CDR2 YSYEKL. CDR3 sequence (DNA): TGCGCCAGCAGCCAACCTAAACTGACAGGACCTCCGAACTATGGCTACACCTTC. Translation: CASSQPKLTGPPNYGYTF.

In its sample, this clone was seen once. CDR3 residues: CASSSGAGEGYTF. The DNA of the CDR3 is TGTGCCAGCAGCTCAGGCGCAGGAGAAGGCTACACCTTC. This rearrangement joins TRBV7-2 to TRBJ1-2; D is ambiguous. Germline CDR1 reads SGHTA; CDR2 reads FQGNSA. Between the trimmed V and J ends, which lost 4 bases and 8 bases, there was a span of 14 bases. The CDR3 is made up of 13 amino acids.

V usage is TRBV28 and J usage is TRBJ2-7, with a tentative D call TRBD2 (5 bases). V was trimmed by 9 bases and J by 5 bases, leaving 17 bases between them. Germline-derived CDR1 and CDR2 are MDHEN and SYDVKM. The CDR3 contains 13 residues. CDR3 nucleotides: TGTGCCAGTATGAACGGGAATCTAAACGAGCAGTACTTC. This sequence encodes CASMNGNLNEQYF.

The chain carries TRBV7-9 and TRBJ1-6; maybe TRBD1 (5 bases). The germline CDR1 and CDR2 sequences are SEHNR and FQNEAQ (reference sequence). V shed 1 base and J shed 9 bases, with 7 bases lying between them. This CDR3 is 13 amino acids long. CDR3 DNA sequence: TGTGCCAGCAGCTTAGGGGGACTTTCACCCCTCCACTTT. Its protein is CASSLGGLSPLHF.

The chain combines TRBV7-3 with TRBJ1-1; no reliable D call. The CDR3 sequence is 13 residues long. In germline, CDR1 is SGHTA, CDR2 FQGTGA. V lost 2 bases and J lost 7, with 11 bases in between. For the CDR3, the DNA is TGTGCCAGCAGCTTATTCACGGGTCTTGAAGCTTTCTTT. Residues: CASSLFTGLEAFF.

V is TRBV6-1 and J is TRBJ1-5; 7 bases are a match to TRBD1. The CDR3 totals 16 residues. V lost 4 bases to trimming and J lost 8 bases; unmatched junction nucleotides: 14. Germline CDR1 MNHNS, CDR2 SASEGT. In DNA form, the CDR3 reads TGTGCCAGCAGTGCCCCGACAGGGTTTAGGGTGGAGCCCCAGCATTTT. Protein product: CASSAPTGFRVEPQHF.

The chain uses TRBV3-1 (or the pseudogene TRBV3-2) and TRBJ2-4, with TRBD1 as a possible D gene (6 bases). This CDR3 contains 15 residues. V was trimmed by 1 base and J by 2 bases, leaving 9 bases between them. Germline assignment: CDR1 LGHDT and CDR2 YNNKEL (reference sequence). This chain's CDR3 is CASSQVTGPKNIQYF. The CDR3 nucleotides read TGTGCCAGCAGCCAAGTTACAGGGCCCAAAAACATTCAGTACTTC.

This clone appeared a single time. The V call is TRBV12-3 or TRBV12-4, the J call TRBJ1-2, with D hard to call. Trimming took 0 bases from V and 8 from J, leaving 4 bases between them. The CDR3 runs 11 residues. In DNA, the CDR3 is TGTGCCAGCAGTTTAGCGCTGGGCTACACCTTC. Its translation is CASSLALGYTF.

CDR3 nucleotides: TGTGCCAGCAGCTCCTCTAGCAATCAGCCCCAGCATTTT. This codes for CASSSSSNQPQHF. The J gene is TRBJ1-5, the V gene TRBV7-2; no firm D call. The CDR3 is 13 residues long. With 4 bases removed from V and 0 bases from J, the gap between germline ends came to 4 bases. CDR1 and CDR2 from the germline V gene are SGHTA and FQGNSA.

This chain uses TRBV24-1 with TRBJ2-7; D is unclear. CDR1 and CDR2 from the germline V gene are KGHDR and SFDVKD. This CDR3 has 13 residues. Trimming removed 4 bases from V and 5 bases from J, with 11 bases in between. The CDR3 is CATSDPGRDEQYF. CDR3 DNA: TGTGCCACCAGTGACCCCGGACGGGACGAGCAGTACTTC.

The chain uses TRBV24-1 and TRBJ2-3; the match to TRBD2 covers 16 bases. Germline V gene lookup returns CDR1 KGHDR and CDR2 SFDVKD. CDR3 length: 20 residues. J gave up 5 bases and V 5 bases, and 15 bases lay outside the gene matches. CDR3 amino acids: CATSGNAPGTSGGAIDTQYF. CDR3 coding DNA: TGTGCCACCAGTGGTAACGCCCCCGGGACTAGCGGGGGGGCCATAGATACGCAGTATTTT.

This sequence joins TRBV5-1 and TRBJ2-3, with 7 bases fitting TRBD2. Germline assignment: CDR1 SGHRS and CDR2 YFSETQ. J gave up 6 bases and V 1 base, and 14 bases lay outside the gene matches. The CDR3 extends over 17 amino acids. This chain's CDR3 is CASSLRGSGGTGDTQYF. The CDR3 nucleotides are TGCGCCAGCAGCTTGAGGGGCTCCGGGGGGACCGGGGATACGCAGTATTTT. Combining the CDR3 with reference TRBV5-1 and TRBJ2-3 gives the whole variable domain KAGVTQTPRYLIKTRGQQVTLSCSPISGHRSVSWYQQTPGQGLQFLFEYFSETQRNKGNFPGRFSGRQFSNSRSEMNVSTLELGDSALYLCASSLRGSGGTGDTQYFGPGTRLTVL.

The chain couples TRBV19 to TRBJ2-1; maybe TRBD2 (6 bases). From germline, CDR1 is LNHDA and CDR2 SQIVND (reference sequence). The CDR3 spans 14 residues. Trimming stripped 4 bases from V and 7 bases from J, with 14 bases between. The CDR3 DNA is TGTGCCAGTAGTAAGGAGGGGCCTCGTAATGAGCAGTTCTTC. Translating it yields CASSKEGPRNEQFF.

This clone appeared a few times. The genes are TRBV19 and TRBJ1-6; D is uncertain. The germline V gene encodes CDR1 LNHDA and CDR2 SQIVND (reference sequence). The CDR3 loop spans 14 amino acids. V lost 3 bases to trimming and J lost 8 bases, with 11 bases between them. This CDR3 reads CASSIMWRDSPLHF. The CDR3, as DNA: TGTGCCAGTAGTATTATGTGGAGGGATTCACCCCTCCACTTT.

V gene TRBV28 combines with J gene TRBJ1-1; weak D call: TRBD1 (5 bases). The length of the CDR3 is 11 residues. Germline CDR1 MDHEN, CDR2 SYDVKM. Trimming stripped 3 bases from V and 8 bases from J, with 7 bases between. The CDR3 nucleotides are TGTGCCAGCAGTTTGGGGGAAGAAGCTTTCTTT. This encodes CASSLGEEAFF.

The chain carries TRBV7-8 and TRBJ2-7; 11 nucleotides align to TRBD2. CDR1 and CDR2 (germline): SGHVS, FQNEAQ. Trimming cost V 1 base and J 4 bases; bases outside gene matches: 6. CDR3 size: 16 residues. The chain's CDR3 is CASSLGVGTSGYEQYF. The CDR3 region has the DNA TGTGCCAGCAGCTTAGGCGTCGGGACTAGCGGATACGAGCAGTACTTC.

This chain links TRBV10-3 with TRBJ1-5; no definite D call. Trimming left V 4 bases short and J 4 bases short, with 8 bases between. The CDR3 is 13 residues long. Germline-derived CDR1 and CDR2 are ENHRY and SYGVKD. CDR3 nucleotides: TGTGCCATCAGTGGTTCCGGTAATCAGCCCCAGCATTTT. This encodes CAISGSGNQPQHF.

The chain joins TRBV7-9 to TRBJ2-5, with D possibly TRBD2 on 5 matching bases. This CDR3 comprises 13 residues. Trimming took 7 bases from V and 5 from J, leaving 14 bases between them. The germline gives CDR1 SEHNR, CDR2 FQNEAQ (reference sequence). The CDR3 region is CASIQPGSETQYF. The CDR3 DNA follows: TGTGCCAGCATCCAACCGGGGTCGGAGACCCAGTACTTC.

The chain employs TRBV18 and TRBJ1-1; 9 nucleotides align to TRBD1. J was trimmed by 7 bases and V by 4 bases; bases with no gene match: 4. The CDR3 spans 13 residues. CDR1 is KGHSH, CDR2 LQKENI, per germline. CDR3 nucleotides: TGTGCCAGCTCACGAACAGGGGGCTTTGAAGCTTTCTTT. This translates into CASSRTGGFEAFF.

This sequence joins TRBV7-2 and TRBJ2-5; D is perhaps TRBD1 or TRBD2 (5 bases each). Trimming removed 6 bases at V and 7 bases at J, with 18 bases between. Germline lookup yields CDR1 SGHTA and CDR2 FQGNSA. CDR3 length equals 14 residues. The CDR3 region is CASSRDPTLRTQYF. The DNA of the CDR3 is TGTGCCAGCAGTCGGGACCCTACACTGAGGACCCAGTACTTC.

This clone was observed a few times. This chain uses TRBV28 with TRBJ2-3; D gene ambiguous. From germline, CDR1 is MDHEN and CDR2 SYDVKM. CDR3 length: 12 amino acids. Trimming cost V 4 bases and J 2 bases, with 4 bases left between them. The CDR3 is CASSSTTDTQYF. The DNA for the CDR3 is TGTGCCAGCAGTTCCACCACAGATACGCAGTATTTT.

The chain has TRBV9 and TRBJ1-3; tentative D call: TRBD1 (6 bases). The ends were cut back, 0 bases at V and 1 base at J, with 14 bases in the middle. The CDR3 spans 17 residues. CDR1 is SGDLS and CDR2 is YYNGEE in the germline V gene. For the CDR3, the DNA is TGTGCCAGCAGCGTAGTTCCGGGGGCGGTATCTGGAAACACCATATATTTT. Translating it yields CASSVVPGAVSGNTIYF.

The rearrangement uses TRBV9 and TRBJ2-1, with 7 nucleotides matching TRBD2. J lost 4 bases, V lost 5 bases, and 6 bases had no gene match. The germline V gene has CDR1 SGDLS and CDR2 YYNGEE. CDR3 length: 14 residues. This chain's CDR3 is CASSPGLPYNEQFF. The CDR3 DNA follows: TGTGCCAGCAGTCCGGGACTACCTTACAATGAGCAGTTCTTC.

The chain joins TRBV10-2 to TRBJ2-3; D is unclear. This CDR3 has 12 amino acids. The V and J ends lost 5 bases and 4 bases respectively, with 7 bases between them. Germline CDR1 is WSHSY and CDR2 is SAAADI. In DNA, the CDR3 is TGCGCCAGCAGTTCCGTCGCAGATACGCAGTATTTT. This translates into CASSSVADTQYF.